Presented here are 10 T cell receptor beta chains from one specimen sequenced in a study of T cells in localized non-small cell lung cancer. Method: immunoSEQ multiplex PCR; TCRdb's copy keeps in-frame clones and lacks some. The sample holds around 100,000 clones; roughly 89% are singletons and the top ten take about 15%. Sample: peripheral blood, taken before any cancer treatment. The receptors here all came from a man aged 35 to 70 with stage I squamous cell lung carcinoma.

The chain recombines TRBV29-1 with TRBJ1-5; D is ambiguous. The CDR3 runs 12 residues. Trimming left V 5 bases short and J 5 bases short, with 10 bases between. The germline CDR1 and CDR2 sequences are SQVTM and ANQGSEA. CDR3 protein: CSVKSGDQPQHF. CDR3 DNA sequence: TGCAGCGTTAAGTCCGGGGATCAGCCCCAGCATTTT.

V and J are TRBV5-1 and TRBJ2-1, with 9 bases lining up with TRBD2. CDR3 length equals 15 residues. V shed 5 bases, J shed 7 bases, and the junction held 10 bases outside the gene matches. Germline CDR1 is SGHRS and CDR2 is YFSETQ. CDR3 protein: CASRSPGTSSNEQFF. Written as DNA, the CDR3 is TGCGCCAGCAGGTCCCCCGGGACTAGCTCGAATGAGCAGTTCTTC.

The V and J genes are TRBV7-2 and TRBJ2-5; D perhaps matches TRBD1 (6 bases). CDR1 is SGHTA, CDR2 FQGNSA, per germline. Trimming pared 7 bases from V and 5 bases from J, leaving 14 bases between. The CDR3 contains 13 residues. This chain's CDR3 is CASTYRAGETQYF. The CDR3 DNA reads as TGTGCCAGCACCTACAGGGCAGGGGAGACCCAGTACTTC.

This sequence joins TRBV28 and TRBJ2-7; D may be TRBD1 (6 bases). CDR1 is MDHEN, CDR2 SYDVKM, per germline. The CDR3 totals 16 residues. V dropped 3 bases and J dropped 3 bases, with 18 bases sitting between them. The CDR3 reads CASSFPRTAPRYEQYF. The CDR3 DNA reads TGTGCCAGCAGTTTCCCACGGACAGCTCCACGCTACGAGCAGTACTTC.

The chain employs TRBV5-1 and TRBJ2-1, with D possibly called TRBD1 or TRBD2 (5 bases each). Germline assignment: CDR1 SGHRS and CDR2 YFSETQ. V lost 2 bases to trimming and J lost 6 bases, with 15 bases between them. This CDR3 region has 15 residues. CDR3 sequence: CASSFGPGPGNEQFF. In DNA, the CDR3 is TGCGCCAGCAGCTTCGGCCCGGGACCCGGCAATGAGCAGTTCTTC.

The CDR3 nucleotides read TGTGCCAGCAGCACAGGGGTCGCTGAAGCTTTCTTT. It yields the protein CASSTGVAEAFF. The J gene is TRBJ1-1, the V gene TRBV6-5; the match to TRBD1 covers 7 bases. Germline CDR1 MNHEY, CDR2 SVGAGI. The V gene end was trimmed by 6 bases and the J gene end by 6 bases; junction bases not matched to a gene: 4. The CDR3 extends over 12 amino acids.

Comment on this clone: Different DNA sequences within this sample yield the same CDR3. J is TRBJ1-2 and V is TRBV7-9; 7 positions agree with TRBD1. The CDR3 length is 11 residues. Germline lookup yields CDR1 SEHNR and CDR2 FQNEAQ (reference sequence). Unmatched junction bases numbered 2, after V lost 5 bases and J lost 8 bases. As DNA, the CDR3 is TGTGCCAGCAGCCTAGGGGGCGGCTACACCTTC. It translates to CASSLGGGYTF.

The J gene is TRBJ1-3, the V gene TRBV5-1; D uncertain. This CDR3 region has 14 residues. Trimming stripped 0 bases from V and 8 bases from J, with 12 bases between. CDR1 and CDR2 (germline): SGHRS, YFSETQ. CDR3 DNA: TGCGCCAGCAGCTTGGTAGGAGGGATCGACACCATATATTTT. Its translation is CASSLVGGIDTIYF.

This clone was detected only once. This sequence joins TRBV7-9 and TRBJ1-6, with D uncertain. Per germline, CDR1 SEHNR and CDR2 FQNEAQ (reference sequence). Trimming pared 5 bases from V and 1 base from J, leaving 6 bases between. The CDR3 has 14 amino acids. The CDR3 loop is CASSLGSYNSPLHF. CDR3 sequence (DNA): TGTGCCAGCAGCCTAGGATCCTATAATTCACCCCTCCACTTT.

In this sample, this clone turned up many times. This chain uses TRBV25-1 with TRBJ1-2; D is uncertain. Trimming pared 2 bases from V and 5 bases from J, leaving 9 bases between. Germline values: CDR1 MGHDK, CDR2 SYGVNS. This CDR3 region has 13 residues. The DNA of the CDR3 is TGTGCCAGCAGTGAAACCGATCTTTATGGCTACACCTTC. This encodes CASSETDLYGYTF.